This passage covers 26 T cell receptor beta chains from one sample sequenced in a study of blood T cell repertoires in COVID-19. The data were produced by immunoSEQ multiplex PCR, yet TCRdb's version contains in-frame clones alone and is incomplete. The sample holds approximately 220,000 clones, 90% seen once. Material for sequencing was PBMCs or T cells enriched from blood (not recorded which). These receptor sequences come from a man aged 25 to 40 who had been exposed to COVID-19.

The genes are TRBV7-2 and TRBJ2-1; 7 nucleotides match TRBD1. Trimming at V came to 3 bases and at J to 4 bases, leaving 12 bases not matched to a gene. The length of the CDR3 is 17 residues. The germline V gene has CDR1 SGHTA and CDR2 FQGNSA. DNA of the CDR3: TGTGCCAGCAGCTTGGTTTCCGGGACAGCGCCTTACAATGAGCAGTTCTTC. It encodes CASSLVSGTAPYNEQFF.

This chain connects TRBV7-9 to TRBJ2-2, with D perhaps TRBD2 (6 bases). In germline, CDR1 is SEHNR, CDR2 FQNEAQ (reference sequence). CDR3 size: 12 residues. V lost 6 bases to trimming and J lost 6 bases, with 8 bases between them. The DNA of the CDR3 is TGTGCCAGCAGGGAGGGAGCCGGGGAGCTGTTTTTT. Protein: CASREGAGELFF.

J is TRBJ2-3 and V is TRBV7-6, with 8 bases matching TRBD1. Germline assignment: CDR1 SGHVS and CDR2 FNYEAQ. Trimming took 5 bases from V and 12 from J; bases not matched to a gene: 7. The CDR3 loop spans 12 amino acids. The CDR3 sequence is CASSPRQGTQYF. In DNA, the CDR3 is TGTGCCAGCAGCCCGAGACAGGGGACCCAGTATTTT.

The chain recombines TRBV5-1 with TRBJ2-1, with D maybe TRBD2 (5 bases). The CDR3 runs 16 residues. The germline CDR1 and CDR2 sequences are SGHRS and YFSETQ. With 4 bases removed from V and 0 bases from J, the gap between germline ends came to 14 bases. This chain's CDR3 is CASSAPLGSSYNEQFF. Written as DNA, the CDR3 is TGCGCCAGCAGCGCCCCCCTGGGGAGCTCCTACAATGAGCAGTTCTTC. The full variable domain, rest sourced from reference TRBV5-1 and TRBJ2-1, is KAGVTQTPRYLIKTRGQQVTLSCSPISGHRSVSWYQQTPGQGLQFLFEYFSETQRNKGNFPGRFSGRQFSNSRSEMNVSTLELGDSALYLCASSAPLGSSYNEQFFGPGTRLTVL.

The V gene is TRBV5-6, the J gene TRBJ2-3; D might be TRBD2 (6 bases). Germline V gives CDR1 SGHDT, CDR2 YYEEEE. V was pared by 4 bases and J by 1 base, with 13 bases between. CDR3 length: 15 amino acids. The CDR3 here is CASSPPGLRTDTQYF. CDR3 coding DNA: TGTGCCAGCAGCCCGCCGGGACTCCGCACAGATACGCAGTATTTT.

V usage is TRBV5-1 and J usage is TRBJ2-3; 8 bases are a match to TRBD2. V trimming: 1 base; J trimming: 4 bases; junction bases outside the gene matches: 5. The CDR3 has 15 amino acids. In germline, CDR1 is SGHRS, CDR2 YFSETQ. The chain's CDR3 is CASSLSSGGSDTQYF. CDR3 nucleotides: TGCGCCAGCAGCTTGTCCAGCGGGGGATCAGATACGCAGTATTTT. Based on the CDR3 plus reference TRBV5-1 and TRBJ2-3, the full variable domain is KAGVTQTPRYLIKTRGQQVTLSCSPISGHRSVSWYQQTPGQGLQFLFEYFSETQRNKGNFPGRFSGRQFSNSRSEMNVSTLELGDSALYLCASSLSSGGSDTQYFGPGTRLTVL.

This chain uses TRBV6-2 or TRBV6-3 with TRBJ1-2, with D perhaps TRBD1 (6 bases). This CDR3 region has 16 residues. Per the germline V gene, CDR1 is MNHEY and CDR2 is SVGEGT. Trimming took off 6 bases at V and 4 bases at J, with 21 bases between the two ends. For the CDR3, the DNA is TGTGCCAGCAGCGACCCGAGCCTTACAGGGTTCTATGGCTACACCTTC. Amino acid sequence: CASSDPSLTGFYGYTF.

The V gene is TRBV6-5, the J gene TRBJ1-2, with unresolved D. The CDR3 totals 14 residues. Germline V gene sequence: CDR1 MNHEY, CDR2 SVGAGI. V was cut by 6 bases and J by 4 bases, with 15 bases left in between. The CDR3 protein is CASRVLGSSYGYTF. The DNA of the CDR3 is TGTGCCAGCAGGGTACTCGGGAGCTCCTATGGCTACACCTTC.

The chain is built from TRBV5-5 and TRBJ2-7; D possibly corresponds to TRBD1 (5 bases). The V end lost 0 bases, the J end lost 1 base, and 17 bases lay between the germline ends. The CDR3 covers 17 residues. Germline lookup yields CDR1 SGHKS and CDR2 YYEKEE (reference sequence). The CDR3 bases are TGTGCCAGCAGCTTGGTCTTTTTCGGGCAGGGTTCCTACGAGCAGTACTTC. Translating it yields CASSLVFFGQGSYEQYF.

This rearrangement joins TRBV27 to TRBJ2-7; D not resolved. Germline-derived CDR1 and CDR2 are MNHEY and SMNVEV (reference sequence). Trimming stripped 5 bases from V and 4 bases from J, with 9 bases between. The CDR3 is 12 residues long. In DNA, the CDR3 is TGTGCCAGCAGTCCCACCGGGTACGAGCAGTACTTC. Translated: CASSPTGYEQYF.

The chain couples TRBV5-4 to TRBJ2-3; TRBD1 is a possible D gene (6 bases). The CDR3 runs to 17 residues. V was trimmed by 4 bases and J by 4 bases, leaving 22 bases between them. Germline V gene sequence: CDR1 SGHNT, CDR2 YYREEE (reference sequence). The CDR3 region is CASSGLAQGYPADTQYF. The CDR3 DNA is TGTGCCAGCAGCGGGCTCGCACAGGGTTACCCAGCAGATACGCAGTATTTT.

This rearrangement joins TRBV12-3 or TRBV12-4 to TRBJ2-1; D uncertain. This CDR3 spans 13 amino acids. V was trimmed by 3 bases and J by 9 bases, leaving 12 bases between them. The CDR3 region is CASSFITPGEQFF. The CDR3 DNA reads TGTGCCAGCAGTTTCATAACCCCAGGTGAGCAGTTCTTC.

J is TRBJ2-2 and V is TRBV4-1, with D possibly matching TRBD2 (5 bases). Germline V gene lookup returns CDR1 MGHRA and CDR2 YSYEKL. The CDR3 runs to 18 residues. V was pared by 4 bases and J by 1 base, with 19 bases between. CDR3 amino acids: CASSLGRGLDWNTGELFF. The CDR3 bases are TGCGCCAGCAGCCTTGGGCGAGGACTGGACTGGAACACCGGGGAGCTGTTTTTT.

The chain recombines TRBV11-2 with TRBJ2-2; TRBD2 agrees at 13 bases. With 7 bases clipped from V and 1 base from J, the junction kept 9 bases outside the gene matches. The CDR3 sequence is 18 residues long. Germline V lookup: CDR1 SGHAT, CDR2 FQNNGV. Written as DNA, the CDR3 is TGTGCCAGCATCAAAAGACTAGCGGGGGGTCAGAACACCGGGGAGCTGTTTTTT. Encoded protein: CASIKRLAGGQNTGELFF.

This sequence joins TRBV5-5 and TRBJ2-7; D perhaps matches TRBD2 (6 bases). V shed 0 bases and J shed 0 bases, with 10 bases lying between them. The V gene's germline CDR1 is SGHKS and CDR2 YYEKEE (reference sequence). The CDR3 has 15 residues. In nucleotides, the CDR3 is TGTGCCAGCAGCTTGGGCGGGGCCAGCTCCTACGAGCAGTACTTC. Its protein is CASSLGGASSYEQYF. Filled out from reference TRBV5-5 and TRBJ2-7, the complete variable domain reads DAGVTQSPTHLIKTRGQQVTLRCSPISGHKSVSWYQQVLGQGPQFIFQYYEKEERGRGNFPDRFSARQFPNYSSELNVNALLLGDSALYLCASSLGGASSYEQYFGPGTRLTVT.

This rearrangement joins TRBV9 to TRBJ1-1, with D possibly matching TRBD1 (5 bases). The CDR3 consists of 14 residues. Germline V gives CDR1 SGDLS, CDR2 YYNGEE. The germline V and J ends were trimmed by 1 base and 2 bases, with 9 bases remaining between them. Here the CDR3 DNA reads TGTGCCAGCAGCGTATTGGGGGGAAACACTGAAGCTTTCTTT. Amino acids: CASSVLGGNTEAFF.

This rearrangement joins TRBV25-1 to TRBJ2-1; no definite D call. This CDR3 has 14 residues. Trimming removed 4 bases from V and 1 base from J, with 8 bases in between. In germline, CDR1 is MGHDK, CDR2 SYGVNS. CDR3 coding DNA: TGTGCCAGCAGTGCCCAGTGGTCCTACAATGAGCAGTTCTTC. Protein sequence: CASSAQWSYNEQFF.

The chain uses TRBV5-1 and TRBJ2-3, with D possibly TRBD2 on 5 matching bases. The CDR3 is 15 residues long. From germline, CDR1 is SGHRS and CDR2 YFSETQ. V lost 2 bases and J lost 2, with 12 bases in between. The CDR3 is CASSFAGDSTDTQYF. The CDR3 DNA reads as TGCGCCAGCAGCTTCGCCGGGGATTCCACAGATACGCAGTATTTT.

J is TRBJ2-5 and V is TRBV27; 10 bases are shared with TRBD2. The CDR3 consists of 16 residues. The germline V gene encodes CDR1 MNHEY and CDR2 SMNVEV (reference sequence). V lost 2 bases and J lost 2; bases outside the gene matches: 5. CDR3 loop: CASSLNPSGGQETQYF. The CDR3 DNA is TGTGCCAGCAGTTTAAACCCTAGCGGGGGACAAGAGACCCAGTACTTC.

CDR3 bases: TGTGCCAGCAGATACGGGACAGAGGGGGGCTACACCTTC. Protein sequence: CASRYGTEGGYTF. The V call is TRBV2, the J call TRBJ1-2, with 7 bases matching TRBD1. Germline V gene lookup returns CDR1 SNHLY and CDR2 FYNNEI. V lost 6 bases to trimming and J lost 8 bases; unmatched junction nucleotides: 9. The CDR3 spans 13 residues.

The chain employs TRBV19 and TRBJ2-2, with 9 bases matching TRBD2. The CDR3 totals 17 residues. The ends lost 3 bases at V and 2 bases at J; junction bases unmatched: 7. CDR1 and CDR2 (germline): LNHDA, SQIVND (reference sequence). In DNA, the CDR3 is TGTGCCAGTAGTATCGGCGGGGGGGCCAGAAACACCGGGGAGCTGTTTTTT. It codes for CASSIGGGARNTGELFF.

V usage is TRBV21-1 and J usage is TRBJ2-4; TRBD1 is the table's D call, not checked against the DNA. TRBV21-1 is noted as a pseudogene. CDR3 length: 19 amino acids. CDR3: CASSKEGIVRRGGKNIQYF. The DNA of the CDR3 is TGTGCCAGCAGCAAAGAGGGGATTGTGAGACGAGGGGGCAAAAACATTCAGTACTTC.

DNA for the CDR3: TGTGCCAGTAATATCGCAGGGGAAAAACTGTTTTTT. It yields the protein CASNIAGEKLFF. This sequence joins TRBV19 and TRBJ1-4, with D possibly TRBD1 on 5 matching bases. Germline V gene sequence: CDR1 LNHDA, CDR2 SQIVND (reference sequence). V lost 7 bases and J 8 bases, leaving 11 bases between the germline ends. This CDR3 has 12 residues.

The genes are TRBV19 and TRBJ1-1, with D tentatively TRBD1 (6 bases). The CDR3 runs to 13 residues. CDR1 and CDR2 (germline): LNHDA, SQIVND (reference sequence). V lost 3 bases, J lost 5 bases, and 10 bases lay in between. The CDR3 protein is CASSIRGGTEAFF. CDR3 DNA: TGTGCCAGTAGTATCCGAGGGGGAACTGAAGCTTTCTTT.

The chain recombines TRBV6-1 with TRBJ2-3; no reliable D call. Germline V CDR1 and CDR2: MNHNS, SASEGT. V was cut by 2 bases and J by 0 bases, with 6 bases left in between. This CDR3 spans 14 amino acids. The CDR3 DNA reads TGTGCCAGCAGTGAATGGGCTAGCACAGATACGCAGTATTTT. Its translation: CASSEWASTDTQYF.

J is TRBJ2-3 and V is TRBV9, with 11 bases aligning to TRBD2. With 4 bases clipped from V and 5 bases from J, the junction kept 12 bases outside the gene matches. This CDR3 region has 17 residues. Per the germline V gene, CDR1 is SGDLS and CDR2 is YYNGEE. The DNA for the CDR3 is TGTGCCAGCAGCACCTATGCTAGCGGGGGGTCTTTAGATACGCAGTATTTT. Protein sequence: CASSTYASGGSLDTQYF.